Each of the 28 T cell receptor beta chains below was sequenced from the same sample in a study of CD8 T cells in ankylosing spondylitis (dated by TCRdb to 2015 to 2018). What the authors observed across the whole study: A TCR beta motif made up of several highly homologous amino acid variants appeared to be characteristic of blood from ankylosing spondylitis patients.

The library was produced with 5' RACE. Sequenced on an Illumina HiSeq 2500. The raw public reads went through TCRdb reprocessing: fastp at Q25, MiXCR clone calling, in-frame beta chains kept. Rows merge per CDR3 protein into single entries with the most common DNA and genes. Here the sample has some 840,000 distinct CDR3 sequences; over 9.5% occur a single time. In total, the top ten clones hold 0.51% of the sample. No antigen has been identified for these receptors. Sequencing input: blood, either unsorted or a sorted T cell fraction (not recorded which). The receptors originated from a male donor with ankylosing spondylitis.

This clonotype was recorded at least ten times. The gene calls are TRBV29-1 and TRBJ2-2, with 12 bases that match TRBD2. The CDR3 length is 16 residues. Germline assignment: CDR1 SQVTM and CDR2 ANQGSEA. V trimming: 7 bases; J trimming: 3 bases; junction bases outside the gene matches: 9. The DNA for the CDR3 is TGCAGCGCCCAGACTAGCGGGAGTTATTACACCGGGGAGCTGTTTTTT. Translation gives CSAQTSGSYYTGELFF.

This clonotype was observed a handful of times. The V call is TRBV7-2, the J call TRBJ2-5, with D perhaps TRBD2 (5 bases). From germline, CDR1 is SGHTA and CDR2 FQGNSA. CDR3 size: 13 residues. The ends were cut back, 5 bases at V and 3 bases at J, with 10 bases in the middle. The CDR3 is CASSRGGKETQYF. CDR3 sequence (DNA): TGTGCCAGCAGCCGAGGAGGTAAAGAGACCCAGTACTTC.

This chain joins TRBV5-1 and TRBJ2-3; no clear D gene. CDR3 length: 15 residues. Germline V lookup: CDR1 SGHRS, CDR2 YFSETQ. The ends were cut back, 3 bases at V and 4 bases at J, with 15 bases in the middle. The CDR3 DNA sequence: TGCGCCAGCAGCTCCTCTACGGGTACTGCAGATACGCAGTATTTT. This gives the protein CASSSSTGTADTQYF.

The V gene is TRBV6-2 or TRBV6-3, the J gene TRBJ2-1, with D tentatively TRBD1 or TRBD2 (5 bases each). Trimming cost V 6 bases and J 4 bases, with 22 bases left between them. In germline, CDR1 is MNHEY, CDR2 SVGEGT. The CDR3 is made up of 17 amino acids. CDR3: CASSAAGTAGKYNEQFF. CDR3 DNA sequence: TGTGCCAGCAGCGCCGCTGGGACGGCCGGAAAATACAATGAGCAGTTCTTC.

The chain combines TRBV13 with TRBJ1-2, with 8 positions matching TRBD1. Per the germline V gene, CDR1 is PRHDT and CDR2 is FYEKMQ (reference sequence). CDR3 length: 14 amino acids. With V trimmed by 3 bases and J by 7 bases, 7 bases remained unmatched. The CDR3 reads CASSFGQGGSGYTF. The CDR3 coding sequence is TGTGCCAGCAGCTTCGGACAGGGAGGGTCTGGCTACACCTTC. The whole variable domain, filled in from reference TRBV13 and TRBJ1-2, reads AAGVIQSPRHLIKEKRETATLKCYPIPRHDTVYWYQQGPGQDPQFLISFYEKMQSDKGSIPDRFSAQQFSDYHSELNMSSLELGDSALYFCASSFGQGGSGYTFGSGTRLTVV.

There are many counts of this clonotype. The V and J genes are TRBV6-2 or TRBV6-3 and TRBJ1-5, with D possibly matching TRBD1 (6 bases). The CDR3 is 16 amino acids. V lost 6 bases and J lost 11, with 26 bases in between. Per the germline V gene, CDR1 is MNHEY and CDR2 is SVGEGT. DNA of the CDR3: TGTGCCAGCAGGCGGGGGGCATTCACTGATCAGGCGGCCCAGCATTTT. Residues: CASRRGAFTDQAAQHF.

In this sample, this clonotype turned up a few times. The V call is TRBV3-1, the J call TRBJ2-7; 7 nucleotides align to TRBD2. This CDR3 region has 16 residues. V lost 5 bases and J lost 0; bases outside the gene matches: 10. Germline CDR1 is LGHDT and CDR2 is YNNKEL (reference sequence). CDR3 coding DNA: TGTGCCAGCAGCGGGAGGGGACTGCCGAGCTCCTACGAGCAGTACTTC. Translated, it gives CASSGRGLPSSYEQYF.

This clonotype occurred many times. This sequence joins TRBV6-2 or TRBV6-3 and TRBJ2-5, with 10 bases lining up with TRBD1. The length of the CDR3 is 14 residues. V shed 6 bases and J 4 bases; nucleotides not matched to a gene: 5. Germline V CDR1 and CDR2: MNHEY, SVGEGT. CDR3 residues: CASRRRTGGETQYF. For the CDR3, the DNA is TGTGCCAGCAGACGAAGGACAGGGGGAGAGACCCAGTACTTC.

This clonotype appeared many times. V and J are TRBV20-1 and TRBJ2-2, with D uncertain. CDR3 length equals 14 residues. V was cut by 5 bases and J by 0 bases, with 10 bases left in between. Germline V lookup: CDR1 DFQATT, CDR2 SNEGSKA (reference sequence). The CDR3 reads CSAGSTTNTGELFF. CDR3 DNA sequence: TGCAGTGCTGGCAGCACAACGAACACCGGGGAGCTGTTTTTT.

CDR3 amino acids: CASSIRTGGQETQYF. The CDR3 DNA reads as TGTGCCAGCAGCATACGGACAGGGGGCCAGGAGACCCAGTACTTC. The chain joins TRBV7-9 to TRBJ2-5; 11 positions match TRBD1. Germline V lookup: CDR1 SEHNR, CDR2 FQNEAQ (reference sequence). This CDR3 comprises 15 residues. With V trimmed by 5 bases and J by 5 bases, 7 bases remained unmatched.

This clonotype was found a few times. This chain links TRBV7-2 with TRBJ2-7, with D possibly matching TRBD1 (5 bases). Between the trimmed V and J ends, which lost 2 bases and 7 bases, there was a span of 15 bases. This CDR3 is built from 14 residues. Germline V gene data show CDR1 as SGHTA and CDR2 as FQGNSA. The DNA for the CDR3 is TGTGCCAGCAGCTTAACTGGACACCCTCGGGAGCAGTACTTC. Translation gives CASSLTGHPREQYF.

This clonotype was found a few times. The V call is TRBV9, the J call TRBJ1-5; perhaps TRBD1 as D (5 bases). Looked up from germline, CDR1 is SGDLS and CDR2 is YYNGEE. The V gene lost 3 bases and the J gene lost 5 bases, with 18 bases spanning the gap. The CDR3 consists of 16 residues. The CDR3 nucleotides are TGTGCCAGCAGCGCATCCGGGGGGACGGTAGATCAGCCCCAGCATTTT. Translation gives CASSASGGTVDQPQHF.

This clonotype was detected only a few times. V is TRBV20-1 and J is TRBJ1-4; D gene uncertain. This CDR3 region has 14 residues. Germline CDR1 reads DFQATT; CDR2 reads SNEGSKA (reference sequence). The V end lost 1 base, the J end lost 7 bases, and 13 bases lay between the germline ends. The DNA of the CDR3 is TGCAGTGCTAGAGTCGGAGGATCGGGTGAAAAACTGTTTTTT. Amino acids: CSARVGGSGEKLFF.

This clonotype was counted only a few times. The junction differs from germline at one of its ends, possibly a read error. The gene calls are TRBV19 and TRBJ1-1; D remains unclear. There are 10 residues in the CDR3. Germline CDR1 LNHDA, CDR2 SQIVND (reference sequence). CDR3 residues: CAVGRPEAFF. The CDR3 DNA sequence: TGCGCAGTAGGCAGGCCTGAAGCTTTCTTT.

This sequence joins TRBV7-3 and TRBJ1-6; 9 bases line up with TRBD1. The CDR3 has 15 residues. Germline V gene data show CDR1 as SGHTA and CDR2 as FQGTGA. Unmatched junction bases numbered 9, after V lost 6 bases and J lost 9 bases. The CDR3 sequence is CASSLTTGGSSPLHF. For the CDR3, the DNA is TGTGCCAGCAGTCTTACCACAGGGGGCTCTTCACCCCTCCACTTT.

The chain employs TRBV7-2 and TRBJ2-1, with D unresolved. The CDR3 has 12 residues. CDR1 and CDR2 (germline): SGHTA, FQGNSA. Trimming cost V 1 base and J 12 bases, with 10 bases left between them. The DNA of the CDR3 is TGTGCCAGCAGCTTAGAACGCATGGTGCAGTTCTTC. It specifies CASSLERMVQFF.

This clonotype was seen many times. The rearrangement links TRBV7-2 to TRBJ2-1, with D unresolved. V was cut by 0 bases and J by 12 bases, with 9 bases left in between. CDR1 SGHTA and CDR2 FQGNSA come from the germline V gene. The length of the CDR3 is 12 residues. The CDR3 protein is CASSLARARQFF. As DNA, the CDR3 is TGTGCCAGCAGCTTAGCACGAGCGCGGCAGTTCTTC.

The chain links TRBV6-2 or TRBV6-3 to TRBJ2-1, with TRBD2 identical over 7 bases. Trimming removed 2 bases from V and 9 bases from J; junction bases left unmatched: 16. Germline loops: CDR1 MNHEY, CDR2 SVGEGT. The CDR3 has 17 residues. CDR3 nucleotide sequence: TGTGCCAGCAGTTACGATGGGGGGAGGGCCGGACTTGGTGAGCAGTTCTTC. It translates to CASSYDGGRAGLGEQFF.

This clonotype was detected only a few times. Since a much larger clone is just one base distant, this may be a read error. This sequence joins TRBV7-8 and TRBJ2-5, with no clear D. Germline lookup yields CDR1 SGHVS and CDR2 FQNEAQ. Deletions cut 0 bases from V and 3 bases from J, with 5 bases between. This CDR3 comprises 13 residues. This CDR3 is CASSLAQKETQYF. The CDR3 bases are TGTGCCAGCAGCTTAGCACAGAAAGAGACCCAGTACTTC.

This clonotype was seen a handful of times. The DNA of the CDR3 is TGTGCCAGCAGTTACCGGGAAGGGGTCGGTGATACGCAGTATTTT. Encoded protein: CASSYREGVGDTQYF. The V gene is TRBV6-5, the J gene TRBJ2-3; D assignment may be TRBD1 or TRBD2 (5 bases each). The V end lost 2 bases, the J end lost 6 bases, and 15 bases lay between the germline ends. The CDR3 extends over 15 amino acids. In germline, CDR1 is MNHEY, CDR2 SVGAGI.

This clonotype has just a few counts. Mismatch with germline at one junction end may stem from a read error. The J gene is TRBJ1-1, the V gene TRBV29-1; D may be TRBD1 (6 bases). The CDR3 runs 12 residues. Germline V gives CDR1 SQVTM, CDR2 ANQGSEA. The CDR3 region has the DNA TGCAGCGTTGGGGGGGGCCACACTGAAGTTTTCTTT. It specifies CSVGGGHTEVFF.

The chain recombines TRBV30 with TRBJ1-4; 10 bases are shared with TRBD1. V lost 3 bases, J lost 12 bases, and 7 bases stayed unmatched. The CDR3 has 13 residues. Germline CDR1 reads GTSNPN; CDR2 reads SVGIG (reference sequence). CDR3 loop: CAWRAGTGEELFF. CDR3 in DNA: TGTGCCTGGAGAGCCGGGACAGGGGAGGAACTGTTTTTT.

In this sample, this clonotype turned up many times. The V call is TRBV20-1, the J call TRBJ2-7; a possible D gene is TRBD1 (5 bases). The V end lost 1 base, the J end lost 2 bases, and 9 bases lay between the germline ends. The CDR3 runs to 13 residues. Per the germline V gene, CDR1 is DFQATT and CDR2 is SNEGSKA (reference sequence). This CDR3 reads CSARGGRTYEQYF. The DNA for the CDR3 is TGCAGTGCTAGAGGGGGCAGAACCTACGAGCAGTACTTC.

This clonotype showed up just a few times. The V and J genes are TRBV4-1 and TRBJ2-3, with D perhaps matching TRBD1 (8 bases). V lost 0 bases to trimming and J lost 6 bases, with 19 bases between them. The germline CDR1 and CDR2 sequences are MGHRA and YSYEKL. The CDR3 loop spans 17 amino acids. CDR3 nucleotide sequence: TGCGCCAGCAGCCAAGACGCTAGCGGACAGGGTGGGGATACGCAGTATTTT. It is translated as CASSQDASGQGGDTQYF.

This clonotype was recorded a few times. This chain links TRBV6-2 or TRBV6-3 with TRBJ2-3; 7 bases map to TRBD1. The junction had 4 bases not matched to a gene; V was cut back by 4 bases and J by 3 bases. CDR1 is MNHEY, CDR2 SVGEGT, per germline. The CDR3 length is 14 residues. The CDR3 sequence: CASSSGQATDTQYF. The CDR3 DNA follows: TGTGCCAGCAGTTCAGGACAGGCTACAGATACGCAGTATTTT.

This clonotype was recorded at least ten times. The chain employs TRBV7-2 and TRBJ1-2; D perhaps matches TRBD1 (6 bases). The germline V and J ends were trimmed by 5 bases and 4 bases, with 14 bases remaining between them. CDR1 is SGHTA and CDR2 is FQGNSA in the germline V gene. The CDR3 is 14 residues long. The CDR3 DNA is TGTGCCAGCAGCCTACAGGGCAATTTCTATGGCTACACCTTC. Translated, it gives CASSLQGNFYGYTF.

A few counts support this clonotype. The V and J genes are TRBV10-3 and TRBJ1-3; D remains unclear. The CDR3 is made up of 15 amino acids. V was clipped by 6 bases and J by 0 bases, with 12 bases between them. Germline lookup yields CDR1 ENHRY and CDR2 SYGVKD. In nucleotides, the CDR3 is TGTGCCATCAGCGAGGGCGCGAGCTCTGGAAACACCATATATTTT. Residues: CAISEGASSGNTIYF.

This clonotype was detected a few times. The chain is built from TRBV7-2 and TRBJ1-1; 7 bases line up with TRBD1. Germline V gene lookup returns CDR1 SGHTA and CDR2 FQGNSA. Trimming removed 5 bases from V and 1 base from J; junction bases left unmatched: 13. The CDR3 loop spans 17 amino acids. The chain's CDR3 is CASSKVTGVWGNTEAFF. For the CDR3, the DNA is TGTGCCAGCAGCAAAGTCACAGGGGTATGGGGGAACACTGAAGCTTTCTTT.